The clone carrying this TCR beta chain was detected many times. The CDR3 has 15 amino acids. Germline trimming cut 3 bases from V and 2 bases from J; bases unmatched to any gene: 2. The germline V gene encodes CDR1 SGHDT and CDR2 YYEEEE. The record originates from a study of T-cell reconstitution after alpha-beta-depleted transplantation in children. This sample's TCRbeta library carried unique molecular identifier barcodes. TCRdb fed the PCR reads into MiXCR, producing one record per CDR3 protein. The sample contains roughly 400,000 distinct CDR3 sequences, around 21% of which appear only once. The sequencing used PBMCs from the stem cell graft donor, collected from the stem cell graft. This TCR was recovered from a human donor who donated a stem cell graft to a child with acute myeloid leukemia. The chain recombines TRBV5-6 with TRBJ2-7, with 13 positions matching TRBD2. The CDR3 DNA reads TGTGCCAGCAGCTGGACTAGCGGGAGTGCCTACGAGCAGTACTTC. Amino acids: CASSWTSGSAYEQYF.